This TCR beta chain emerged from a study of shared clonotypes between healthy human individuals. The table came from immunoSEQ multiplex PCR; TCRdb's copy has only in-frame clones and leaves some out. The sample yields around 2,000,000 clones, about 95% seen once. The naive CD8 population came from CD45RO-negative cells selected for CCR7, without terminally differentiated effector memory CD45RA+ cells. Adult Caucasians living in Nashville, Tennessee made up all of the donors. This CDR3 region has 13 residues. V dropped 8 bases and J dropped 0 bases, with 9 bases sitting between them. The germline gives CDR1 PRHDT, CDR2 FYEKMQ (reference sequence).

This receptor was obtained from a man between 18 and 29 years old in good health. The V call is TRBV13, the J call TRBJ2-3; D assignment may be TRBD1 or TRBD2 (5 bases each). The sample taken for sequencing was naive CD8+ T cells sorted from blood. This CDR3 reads CASRDRSTDTQYF. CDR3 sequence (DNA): TGTGCCAGCCGGGACCGTAGCACAGATACGCAGTATTTT.